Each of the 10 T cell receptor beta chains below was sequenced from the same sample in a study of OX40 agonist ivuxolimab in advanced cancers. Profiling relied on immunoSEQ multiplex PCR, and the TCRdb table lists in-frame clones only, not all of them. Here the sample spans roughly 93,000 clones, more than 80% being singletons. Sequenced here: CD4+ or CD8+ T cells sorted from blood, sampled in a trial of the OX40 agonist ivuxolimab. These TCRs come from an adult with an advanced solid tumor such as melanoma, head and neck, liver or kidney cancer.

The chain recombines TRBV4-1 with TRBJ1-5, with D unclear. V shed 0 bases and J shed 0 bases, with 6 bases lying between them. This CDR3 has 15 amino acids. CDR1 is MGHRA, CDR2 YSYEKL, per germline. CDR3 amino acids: CASSQDPVSNQPQHF. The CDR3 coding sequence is TGCGCCAGCAGCCAAGATCCCGTTAGCAATCAGCCCCAGCATTTT.

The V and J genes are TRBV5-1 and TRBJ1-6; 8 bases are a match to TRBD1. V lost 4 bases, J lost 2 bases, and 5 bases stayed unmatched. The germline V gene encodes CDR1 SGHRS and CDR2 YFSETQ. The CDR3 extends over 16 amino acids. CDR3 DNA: TGCGCCAGCAGCCCTTCGGGACAGGCCTATAATTCACCCCTCCACTTT. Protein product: CASSPSGQAYNSPLHF.

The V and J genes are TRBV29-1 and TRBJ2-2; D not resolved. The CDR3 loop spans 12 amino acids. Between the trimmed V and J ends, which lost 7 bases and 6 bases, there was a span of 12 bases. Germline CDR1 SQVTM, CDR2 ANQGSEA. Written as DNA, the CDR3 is TGCAGCGCCCGCCGAGGATCCGGGGAGCTGTTTTTT. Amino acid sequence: CSARRGSGELFF.

The CDR3 here is CAGSRSLNTEAFF. CDR3 coding DNA: TGTGCGGGCAGCAGGTCTTTAAACACTGAAGCTTTCTTT. This rearrangement joins TRBV2 to TRBJ1-1, with D unresolved. CDR3 length: 13 amino acids. The V gene's germline CDR1 is SNHLY and CDR2 FYNNEI.

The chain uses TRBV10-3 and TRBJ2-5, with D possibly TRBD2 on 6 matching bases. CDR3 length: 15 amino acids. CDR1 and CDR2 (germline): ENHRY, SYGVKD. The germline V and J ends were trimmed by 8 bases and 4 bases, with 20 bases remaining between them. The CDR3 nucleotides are TGTGCCATCCAGAGCGGGTTCGGTGTAGGAGAGACCCAGTACTTC. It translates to CAIQSGFGVGETQYF.

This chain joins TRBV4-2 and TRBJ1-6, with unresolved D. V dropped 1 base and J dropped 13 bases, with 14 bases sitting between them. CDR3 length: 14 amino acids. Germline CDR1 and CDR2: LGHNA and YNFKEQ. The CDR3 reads CASSQGLDSDPLHF. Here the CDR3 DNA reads TGTGCCAGCAGCCAAGGTTTAGATTCAGACCCCCTCCACTTT.

Here the CDR3 DNA reads TGTGCCAGCAGTTACGGAGGGCCTGGATATGAGCAGTTCTTC. Translating it yields CASSYGGPGYEQFF. V gene TRBV6-5 combines with J gene TRBJ2-1; the D gene is possibly TRBD2 (6 bases). The CDR3 runs to 14 residues. Per the germline V gene, CDR1 is MNHEY and CDR2 is SVGAGI. The V end lost 2 bases, the J end lost 8 bases, and 13 bases lay between the germline ends.

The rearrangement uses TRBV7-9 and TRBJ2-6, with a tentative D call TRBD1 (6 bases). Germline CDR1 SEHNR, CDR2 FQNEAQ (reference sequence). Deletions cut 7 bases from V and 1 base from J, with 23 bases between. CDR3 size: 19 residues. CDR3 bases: TGTGCCAGCACCCTCTTAGTTGGGACACGCACGTCTGGGGCCAACGTCCTGACTTTC. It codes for CASTLLVGTRTSGANVLTF.

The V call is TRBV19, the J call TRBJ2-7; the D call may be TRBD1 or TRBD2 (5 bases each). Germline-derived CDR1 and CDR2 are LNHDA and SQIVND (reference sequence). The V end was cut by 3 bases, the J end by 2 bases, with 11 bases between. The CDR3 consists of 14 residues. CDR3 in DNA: TGTGCCAGTAGTATTCTCGGGACCGCCTACGAGCAGTACTTC. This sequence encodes CASSILGTAYEQYF.

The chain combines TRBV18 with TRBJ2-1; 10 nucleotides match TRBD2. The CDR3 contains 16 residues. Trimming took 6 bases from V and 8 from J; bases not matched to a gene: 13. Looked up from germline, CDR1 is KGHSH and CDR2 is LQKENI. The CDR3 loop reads CASSLLERGGKDEQFF. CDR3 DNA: TGTGCCAGCTCCCTCCTCGAGCGGGGGGGCAAAGATGAGCAGTTCTTC.